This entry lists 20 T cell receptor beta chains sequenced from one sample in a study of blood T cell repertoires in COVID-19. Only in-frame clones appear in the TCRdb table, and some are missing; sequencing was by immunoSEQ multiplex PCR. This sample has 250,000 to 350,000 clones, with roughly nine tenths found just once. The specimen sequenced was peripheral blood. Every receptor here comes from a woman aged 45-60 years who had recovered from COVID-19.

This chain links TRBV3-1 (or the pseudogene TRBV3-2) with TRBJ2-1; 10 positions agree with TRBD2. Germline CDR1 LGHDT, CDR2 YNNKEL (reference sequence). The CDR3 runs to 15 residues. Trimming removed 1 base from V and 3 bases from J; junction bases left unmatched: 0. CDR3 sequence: CASSQVAGGYNEQFF. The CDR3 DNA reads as TGTGCCAGCAGCCAAGTAGCGGGGGGCTACAATGAGCAGTTCTTC.

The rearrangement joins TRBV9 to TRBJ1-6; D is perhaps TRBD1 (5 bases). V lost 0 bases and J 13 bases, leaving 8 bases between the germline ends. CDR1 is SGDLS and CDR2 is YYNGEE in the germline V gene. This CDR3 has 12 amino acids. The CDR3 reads CASSVAGGPLHF. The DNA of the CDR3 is TGTGCCAGCAGCGTAGCGGGGGGTCCCCTCCACTTT.

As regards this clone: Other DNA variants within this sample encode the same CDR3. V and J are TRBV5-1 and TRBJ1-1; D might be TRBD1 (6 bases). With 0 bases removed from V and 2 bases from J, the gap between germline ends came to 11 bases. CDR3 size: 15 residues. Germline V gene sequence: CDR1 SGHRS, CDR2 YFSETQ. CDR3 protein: CASSLEAGANTEAFF. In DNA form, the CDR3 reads TGCGCCAGCAGCTTGGAGGCGGGGGCAAACACTGAAGCTTTCTTT.

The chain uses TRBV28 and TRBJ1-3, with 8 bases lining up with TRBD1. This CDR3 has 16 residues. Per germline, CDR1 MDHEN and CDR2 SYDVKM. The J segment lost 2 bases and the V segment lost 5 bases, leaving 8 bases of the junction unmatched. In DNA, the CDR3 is TGTGCCAGCAGTGACCGACAGGGGTTCCCTGGAAACACCATATATTTT. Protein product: CASSDRQGFPGNTIYF. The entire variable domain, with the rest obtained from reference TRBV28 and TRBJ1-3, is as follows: DVKVTQSSRYLVKRTGEKVFLECVQDMDHENMFWYRQDPGLGLRLIYFSYDVKMKEKGDIPEGYSVSREKKERFSLILESASTNQTSMYLCASSDRQGFPGNTIYFGEGSWLTVV.

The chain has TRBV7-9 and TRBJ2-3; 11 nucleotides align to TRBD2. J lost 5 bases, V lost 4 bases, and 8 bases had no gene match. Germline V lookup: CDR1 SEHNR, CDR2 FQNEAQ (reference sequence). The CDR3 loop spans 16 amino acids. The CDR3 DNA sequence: TGTGCCAGCAGCTATATAGCGGGGGGGCGAGTAGATACGCAGTATTTT. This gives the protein CASSYIAGGRVDTQYF. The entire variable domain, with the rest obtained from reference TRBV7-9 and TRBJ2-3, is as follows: DTGVSQNPRHKITKRGQNVTFRCDPISEHNRLYWYRQTLGQGPEFLTYFQNEAQLEKSRLLSDRFSAERPKGSFSTLEIQRTEQGDSAMYLCASSYIAGGRVDTQYFGPGTRLTVL.

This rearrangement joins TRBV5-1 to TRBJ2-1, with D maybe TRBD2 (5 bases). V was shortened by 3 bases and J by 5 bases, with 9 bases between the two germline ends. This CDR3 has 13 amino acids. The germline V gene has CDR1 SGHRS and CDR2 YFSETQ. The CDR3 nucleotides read TGCGCCAGCAGCTCGGGATCCAACAATGAGCAGTTCTTC. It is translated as CASSSGSNNEQFF.

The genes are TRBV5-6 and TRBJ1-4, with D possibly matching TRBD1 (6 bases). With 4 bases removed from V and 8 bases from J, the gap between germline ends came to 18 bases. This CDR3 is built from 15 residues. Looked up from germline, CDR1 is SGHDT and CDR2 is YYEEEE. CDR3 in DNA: TGTGCCAGCAGCGGGCAAAGGGTAGGGGGAGAAAAACTGTTTTTT. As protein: CASSGQRVGGEKLFF.

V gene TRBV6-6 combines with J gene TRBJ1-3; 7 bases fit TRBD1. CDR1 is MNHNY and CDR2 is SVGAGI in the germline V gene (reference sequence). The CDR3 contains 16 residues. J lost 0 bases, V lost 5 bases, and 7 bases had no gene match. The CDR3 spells CASSTRQGRSGNTIYF. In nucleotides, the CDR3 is TGTGCCAGCAGTACCCGACAGGGCCGCTCTGGAAACACCATATATTTT.

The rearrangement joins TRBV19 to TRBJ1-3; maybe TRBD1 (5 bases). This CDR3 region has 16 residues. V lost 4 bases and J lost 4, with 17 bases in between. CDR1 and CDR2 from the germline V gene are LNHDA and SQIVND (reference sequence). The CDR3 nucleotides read TGTGCCAGTAGTAAACCCTCGGGGGGGATCGGAAACACCATATATTTT. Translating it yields CASSKPSGGIGNTIYF.

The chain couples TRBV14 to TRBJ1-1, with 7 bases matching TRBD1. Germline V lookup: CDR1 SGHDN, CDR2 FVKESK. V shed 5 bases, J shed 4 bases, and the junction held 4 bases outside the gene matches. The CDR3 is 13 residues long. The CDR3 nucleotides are TGTGCCAGCAGCGCTTACAGGGGCACTGAAGCTTTCTTT. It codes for CASSAYRGTEAFF.

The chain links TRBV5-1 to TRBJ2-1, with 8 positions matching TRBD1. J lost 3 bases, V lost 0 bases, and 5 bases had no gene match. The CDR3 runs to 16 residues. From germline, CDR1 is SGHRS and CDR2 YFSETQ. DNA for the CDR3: TGCGCCAGCAGCTTGGCCGGACAGGGCAACTACAATGAGCAGTTCTTC. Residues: CASSLAGQGNYNEQFF.

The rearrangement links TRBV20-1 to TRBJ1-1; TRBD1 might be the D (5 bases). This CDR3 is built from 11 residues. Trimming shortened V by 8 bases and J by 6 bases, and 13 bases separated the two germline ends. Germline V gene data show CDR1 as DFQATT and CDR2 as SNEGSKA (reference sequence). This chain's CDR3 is CSSQGRSEAFF. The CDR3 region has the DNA TGCAGTTCTCAGGGTAGGTCTGAAGCTTTCTTT.

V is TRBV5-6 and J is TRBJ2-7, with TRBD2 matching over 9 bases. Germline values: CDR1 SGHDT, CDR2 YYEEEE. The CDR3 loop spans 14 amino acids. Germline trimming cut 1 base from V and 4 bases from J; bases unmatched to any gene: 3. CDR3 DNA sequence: TGTGCCAGCAGCTTGTCACTAGCGGGTTACGAGCAGTACTTC. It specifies CASSLSLAGYEQYF.

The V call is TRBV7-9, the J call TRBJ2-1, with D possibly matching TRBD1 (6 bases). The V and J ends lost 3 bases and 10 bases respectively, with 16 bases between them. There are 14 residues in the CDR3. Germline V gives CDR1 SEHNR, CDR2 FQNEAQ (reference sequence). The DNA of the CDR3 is TGTGCCAGCAGCTTCCCGGGCCATGGGACAGAGCAGTTCTTC. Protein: CASSFPGHGTEQFF.

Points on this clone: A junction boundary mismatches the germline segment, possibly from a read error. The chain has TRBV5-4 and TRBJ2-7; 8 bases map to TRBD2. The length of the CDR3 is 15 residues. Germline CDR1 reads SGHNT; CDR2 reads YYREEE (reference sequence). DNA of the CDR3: TGTGCCAGCAGATTGGGGCGGGAGGTAGTCTACGAGCAGTACTTC. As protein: CASRLGREVVYEQYF.

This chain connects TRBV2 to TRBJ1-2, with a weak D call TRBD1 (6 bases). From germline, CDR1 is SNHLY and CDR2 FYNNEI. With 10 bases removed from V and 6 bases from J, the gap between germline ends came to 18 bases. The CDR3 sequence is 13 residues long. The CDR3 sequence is CATPGGGADGYTF. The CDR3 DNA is TGTGCCACCCCGGGAGGGGGGGCGGATGGCTACACCTTC.

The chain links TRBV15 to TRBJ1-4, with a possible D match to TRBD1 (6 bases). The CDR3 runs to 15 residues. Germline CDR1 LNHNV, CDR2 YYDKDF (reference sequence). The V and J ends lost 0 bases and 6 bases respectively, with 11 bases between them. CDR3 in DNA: TGTGCCACCAGCAGAGACGGGGGGCGCGATGAAAAACTGTTTTTT. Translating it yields CATSRDGGRDEKLFF. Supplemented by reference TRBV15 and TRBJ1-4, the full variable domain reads DAMVIQNPRYQVTQFGKPVTLSCSQTLNHNVMYWYQQKSSQAPKLLFHYYDKDFNNEADTPDNFQSRRPNTSFCFLDIRSPGLGDTAMYLCATSRDGGRDEKLFFGSGTQLSVL.

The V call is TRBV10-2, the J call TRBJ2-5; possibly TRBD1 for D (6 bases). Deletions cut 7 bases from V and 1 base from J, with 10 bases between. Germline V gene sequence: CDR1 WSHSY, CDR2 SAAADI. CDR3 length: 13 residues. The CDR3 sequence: CASTWTVQETQYF. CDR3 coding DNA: TGCGCCAGCACCTGGACAGTCCAAGAGACCCAGTACTTC.

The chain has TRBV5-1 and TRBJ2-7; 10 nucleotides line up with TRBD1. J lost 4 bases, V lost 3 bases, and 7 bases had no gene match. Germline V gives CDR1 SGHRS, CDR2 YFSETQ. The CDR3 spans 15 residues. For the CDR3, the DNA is TGCGCCAGCAGCTCGGGACAGGGGAAAAGTTACGAGCAGTACTTC. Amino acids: CASSSGQGKSYEQYF.

CDR3 sequence (DNA): TGTGCCACCAGGGAGGGGGGGAGGAGAAAAGATACGCAGTATTTT. As protein: CATREGGRRKDTQYF. V usage is TRBV15 and J usage is TRBJ2-3; D is possibly TRBD2 (7 bases). Germline V gene data show CDR1 as LNHNV and CDR2 as YYDKDF (reference sequence). The V and J ends lost 6 bases and 5 bases respectively, with 18 bases between them. The CDR3 spans 15 residues. The complete variable domain, with remaining parts taken from reference TRBV15 and TRBJ2-3, reads DAMVIQNPRYQVTQFGKPVTLSCSQTLNHNVMYWYQQKSSQAPKLLFHYYDKDFNNEADTPDNFQSRRPNTSFCFLDIRSPGLGDTAMYLCATREGGRRKDTQYFGPGTRLTVL.